The 11 T cell receptor beta chains below all came from one sample that was sequenced in a study of blood T cell repertoires in COVID-19. Measured with immunoSEQ multiplex PCR; TCRdb has only the in-frame clones, and not every one. The table shows about 59,000 clones, with 91% occurring only once. Sequenced material: peripheral blood. The receptors here all came from a human donor in a cohort sampled during active COVID-19.

The chain links TRBV14 to TRBJ2-7, with D possibly matching TRBD1 (5 bases). Germline V gene sequence: CDR1 SGHDN, CDR2 FVKESK. CDR3 length: 14 residues. The V end was cut by 2 bases, the J end by 2 bases, with 10 bases between. The CDR3 nucleotides are TGTGCCAGCAGCCAATCGGTCAGGGCCTACGAGCAGTACTTC. Translation: CASSQSVRAYEQYF.

This sequence joins TRBV5-1 and TRBJ1-3; 7 bases agree with TRBD1. The CDR3 extends over 17 amino acids. The germline V gene has CDR1 SGHRS and CDR2 YFSETQ. Trimming at V came to 2 bases and at J to 0 bases, leaving 8 bases not matched to a gene. CDR3 DNA sequence: TGCGCCAGCAGCTTTGACAGGGCCCAAAGCTCTGGAAACACCATATATTTT. Protein product: CASSFDRAQSSGNTIYF.

The chain links TRBV15 to TRBJ2-7, with TRBD2 matching 7 bases. This CDR3 has 16 amino acids. The germline V gene has CDR1 LNHNV and CDR2 YYDKDF (reference sequence). Trimming removed 0 bases from V and 2 bases from J; junction bases left unmatched: 7. In DNA form, the CDR3 reads TGTGCCACCAGCAGAGATGGCGGGAGAGCGCCCTACGAGCAGTACTTC. Amino acids: CATSRDGGRAPYEQYF.

The rearrangement links TRBV3-1 (or the pseudogene TRBV3-2) to TRBJ1-2, with D perhaps matching TRBD1 (6 bases). Germline CDR1 is LGHDT and CDR2 is YNNKEL (reference sequence). The V gene lost 2 bases and the J gene lost 4 bases, with 11 bases spanning the gap. The CDR3 extends over 14 amino acids. CDR3 bases: TGTGCCAGCAGCCAACTTCAGGGGTCCTATGGCTACACCTTC. Translating gives CASSQLQGSYGYTF.

The chain couples TRBV18 to TRBJ1-6, with 9 bases that match TRBD1. Germline V CDR1 and CDR2: KGHSH, LQKENI. The CDR3 totals 14 residues. Losses at the gene ends were 3 bases for V and 6 bases for J; bases not matched to a gene: 0. The CDR3 region is CASSPDRGNSPLHF. CDR3 DNA sequence: TGTGCCAGCTCACCGGACAGGGGTAATTCACCCCTCCACTTT.

The chain couples TRBV2 to TRBJ2-3; D possibly corresponds to TRBD1 (6 bases). Germline V gene data show CDR1 as SNHLY and CDR2 as FYNNEI. This CDR3 has 13 residues. V shed 4 bases and J shed 4 bases, with 9 bases lying between them. CDR3 sequence reads: CASSVSGADTQYF. The DNA of the CDR3 is TGTGCCAGCAGTGTTTCAGGGGCAGATACGCAGTATTTT.

This clone came up once. The chain carries TRBV5-1 and TRBJ2-5, with D perhaps matching TRBD2 (6 bases). This CDR3 has 14 residues. V gave up 3 bases and J gave up 5 bases, with 14 bases separating them. Germline V lookup: CDR1 SGHRS, CDR2 YFSETQ. The CDR3 here is CASSSSGPRETQYF. CDR3 sequence (DNA): TGCGCCAGCAGCTCGAGCGGGCCCCGGGAGACCCAGTACTTC.

The chain recombines TRBV10-1 with TRBJ2-3; 9 bases fit TRBD2. The CDR3 totals 17 residues. V lost 3 bases, J lost 0 bases, and 7 bases stayed unmatched. The germline CDR1 and CDR2 sequences are WNHNN and SYGVQD (reference sequence). Written as DNA, the CDR3 is TGCGCCAGCAGTGATGTGTTAGCGGGGGTTAGCACAGATACGCAGTATTTT. Translating gives CASSDVLAGVSTDTQYF.

This clone was observed once. The V gene is TRBV7-9, the J gene TRBJ1-1, with no clear D. In germline, CDR1 is SEHNR, CDR2 FQNEAQ (reference sequence). Trimming shortened V by 3 bases and J by 5 bases, and 7 bases separated the two germline ends. The CDR3 runs to 12 residues. CDR3 nucleotide sequence: TGTGCCAGCAGCTTTGTAGAGACTGAAGCTTTCTTT. It encodes CASSFVETEAFF.

This clone has only one observation. The chain uses TRBV9 and TRBJ2-7, with 10 bases identical to TRBD2. The V gene's germline CDR1 is SGDLS and CDR2 YYNGEE. The trim removed 4 bases at V and 0 bases at J, leaving 4 bases unmatched. This CDR3 comprises 15 residues. The CDR3 sequence is CASSPGTSVSYEQYF. The CDR3 DNA reads TGTGCCAGCAGCCCGGGGACTAGCGTCTCCTACGAGCAGTACTTC.

This clone appeared a few times. The V and J genes are TRBV12-5 and TRBJ2-1; 10 bases are a match to TRBD1. The germline V gene encodes CDR1 LGHNT and CDR2 FRNRAP. The trim removed 1 base at V and 2 bases at J, leaving 11 bases unmatched. The CDR3 extends over 19 amino acids. In DNA form, the CDR3 reads TGTGCTAGTGGTTTGGGTGGGGACAGGGGCCTCGATGCCTACAATGAGCAGTTCTTC. It yields the protein CASGLGGDRGLDAYNEQFF.